This T cell receptor (beta chain) was captured in a study of regulatory T cells in long-lasting Graves disease (dated by TCRdb to the early 2020s). About the full investigation: Persistent Graves' disease was defined as antithyroid drug treatment for over 5 years with persistently positive TSH receptor autoantibodies. Persistent Graves' disease patients were compared with newly diagnosed Graves' disease patients by peripheral blood TCR sequencing and RNA sequencing. The study was conducted in China and was registered as a clinical trial. A total of about 35 samples underwent TCR sequencing, from roughly 13 patients with persistent Graves' disease and about 20 patients with newly diagnosed Graves' disease. In the clinical cohort, patients with persistent Graves' disease had used antithyroid drugs for an average of approximately eleven years. Summary of the overall study and its limitations: A larger number of public clonotypes was shared among persistent patients (around 2,500) than among newly diagnosed patients (around 890). Compared with newly diagnosed patients, patients with persistent Graves' disease had lower TCR Shannon entropy and fewer highly expanded clones, which suggests clonal expansion. Sequencing and analysis were limited to the TCR beta chain. Because the primary lesion, thyroid tissue, could not be accessed, the study looked at peripheral blood alone. Persistent disease showed preferential use of TRBV28, TRBJ1-2 and TRBJ2-5, whereas newly diagnosed disease favored TRBV20-1 and TRBJ2-1. The authors acknowledged the small sample size as a limitation that may reduce accuracy.

This clonotype has a count of ten or more. What this receptor recognizes is not known. Nothing much larger sits one base from this clone, and base qualities are not available. The library was generated by multiplex PCR. TCRdb shows the sequencer as Illumina HiSeq 4000. TCR beta libraries were built with iRepertoire HTBI primers and Arm-PCR amplification of CDR3 regions. Gel purification was performed on PCR products prior to sequencing. Processing in the source paper ran as follows. A total of 62 TRBV and some 13 TRBJ segments were identified across samples and were used for gene usage analysis of CDR3 amino acid clonotypes. COPE and FqMerger were used to merge filtered high-quality paired reads into contigs. BLAST was used to align contigs to IMGT TRBV, TRBD and TRBJ reference genes, and CDR3 was defined according to IMGT. Any clonotype with a frequency above 0.1% was classified as a highly expanded clone. Shannon entropy was used to measure repertoire diversity, and the Gini coefficient was used to measure V-J evenness. A clonotype was considered public if more than one individual shared it. TCRdb passed the public sequencing reads through fastp at Q25 and MiXCR, retaining productive beta sequences. Each entry merges the rows of one CDR3 protein and shows their most common DNA and genes. Clone size and V and J calls follow TCRdb, not the original study. This sample comprises about 460,000 distinct CDR3 sequences, roughly 23% of them detected only once. The top ten hold around 13% of the sample.

The germline V gene sets CDR1 to SGHRS and CDR2 to YFSETQ. The CDR3 measures 15 amino acids from cysteine to phenylalanine. The CDR3 DNA has 45 bases and is translated from base 1. Trimming removed 2 bases from V and 6 bases from J, leaving 17 bases between the germline ends. Taken with the paper, the label for time point translates to: persistent/refractory GD, antithyroid drugs over 5 years with positive TRAb. For both TCR sequencing and RNA sequencing, RNA was extracted from PBMCs in TRIzol. Graves' disease was diagnosed according to American Thyroid Association guidelines. Recruitment of patients was carried out at an endocrinology department in Xi'an, China. Each patient gave 9 to 10 milliliters of peripheral blood, collected in an EDTA anticoagulant tube. Ficoll Paque Plus density gradient separation was used to isolate PBMCs, and no further T cell sorting was performed. RNA quality was checked with an Agilent 2100 Bioanalyzer and agarose gel, and concentration with a NanoDrop 2000.

The receptor chain draws on TRBV5-1 and TRBJ1-1, with the D gene too uncertain to name. Here the sequenced sample was peripheral blood mononuclear cells (PBMCs), taken when the disease was refractory, from a patient treated with antithyroid drugs. This TCR was sampled from a female donor with Graves disease. The DNA reads TGCGCCAGCAGCTTAGGGCGGCAGATGGTTTCTGAAGCTTTCTTT. Its translation is CASSLGRQMVSEAFF.